Listed below are T cell receptor beta chains from one sample, sequenced in a study of cytomegalovirus exposure and HLA in healthy donors. Sequencing was performed with immunoSEQ multiplex PCR; in TCRdb, only in-frame clones are kept and a portion is missing. The table records 150,000 to 200,000 clones, about 83% of them present only once. Sequencing input: PBMCs. The receptors were sampled from a woman in her 30s in good health and CMV-seropositive. CDR3s include the opening cysteine and the closing phenylalanine or tryptophan. The D gene is left open where the match is weak. Clone size is stated in some rows and not others, as once, few, many or a class when expanded.

V: TRBV4-3; size: -; J: TRBJ1-2; D: -; CDR3: CASSQASRANYGYTF; DNA: TGCGCCAGCAGCCAAGCTTCACGAGCTAACTATGGCTACACCTTC
V: TRBV18; size: -; J: TRBJ1-5; D: TRBD1; CDR3: CASSPSGGYSNQPQHF; DNA: TGTGCCAGCTCACCTTCAGGGGGCTATAGCAATCAGCCCCAGCATTTT
V: TRBV6-5; size: -; J: TRBJ2-7; D: TRBD1; CDR3: CASRKVGTGIYEQYF; DNA: TGTGCCAGCCGTAAGGTGGGGACAGGGATCTACGAGCAGTACTTC
V: TRBV28; size: -; J: TRBJ2-1; D: -; CDR3: CASSLDSISYNEQFF; DNA: TGTGCCAGCAGCCTAGACTCGATATCCTACAATGAGCAGTTCTTC
V: TRBV7-2; size: -; J: TRBJ1-4; D: TRBD1; CDR3: CASSLRDRGELFF; DNA: TGTGCCAGCAGCTTAAGGGACAGGGGAGAACTGTTTTTT
V: TRBV5-4; size: -; J: TRBJ2-7; D: TRBD1; CDR3: CASSPGARTGGREQYF; DNA: TGTGCCAGCAGCCCAGGGGCAAGGACAGGGGGACGCGAGCAGTACTTC
V: TRBV6-5; size: -; J: TRBJ2-7; D: TRBD1; CDR3: CASSRGQVVASEQYF; DNA: TGTGCCAGCAGCCGTGGACAGGTCGTCGCATCCGAGCAGTACTTC
V: TRBV7-9; size: few; J: TRBJ1-5; D: TRBD1; CDR3: CASPPTGQGRRNQPQHF; DNA: TGTGCCAGCCCGCCCACAGGACAGGGGCGTCGCAATCAGCCCCAGCATTTT
V: TRBV9; size: -; J: TRBJ2-6; D: TRBD1; CDR3: CASSVATGAISGANVLTF; DNA: TGTGCCAGCAGCGTAGCAACAGGGGCTATCTCTGGGGCCAACGTCCTGACTTTC
V: TRBV2; size: once; J: TRBJ2-4; D: -; CDR3: CASSRGRTMGTYF; DNA: TGTGCCAGCAGTAGGGGTAGGACTATGGGAACGTACTTC
V: TRBV5-5; size: few; J: TRBJ1-1; D: -; CDR3: CASSFEVEDTEAFF; DNA: TGTGCCAGCAGCTTTGAGGTGGAGGACACTGAAGCTTTCTTT
V: TRBV5-6; size: -; J: TRBJ2-1; D: -; CDR3: CASSVRDIPNEQFF; DNA: TGTGCCAGCAGCGTACGGGACATTCCCAATGAGCAGTTCTTC
V: TRBV7-9; size: -; J: TRBJ2-7; D: TRBD1; CDR3: CASSLGTGGSLGQYF; DNA: TGTGCCAGCAGCTTGGGGACAGGGGGCTCCCTCGGGCAGTACTTC
V: TRBV6-1; size: -; J: TRBJ1-5; D: -; CDR3: CASSGRGGPTYQPQHF; DNA: TGTGCCAGCAGTGGAAGAGGAGGTCCAACCTATCAGCCCCAGCATTTT
V: TRBV6-1; size: few; J: TRBJ1-6; D: -; CDR3: CASSEASPSSYNSPLHF; DNA: TGTGCCAGCAGTGAAGCCTCCCCTAGCTCCTATAATTCACCCCTCCACTTT
V: TRBV28; size: few; J: TRBJ2-7; D: -; CDR3: CASSLPPRGEGVEQYF; DNA: TGTGCCAGCAGTTTACCCCCGAGGGGGGAGGGCGTCGAGCAGTACTTC
V: TRBV9; size: -; J: TRBJ1-1; D: -; CDR3: CASSVRSTPNTEAFF; DNA: TGTGCCAGCAGCGTCCGTAGTACCCCGAACACTGAAGCTTTCTTT
V: TRBV7-9; size: -; J: TRBJ2-3; D: TRBD2; CDR3: CASSTPAGVPRSTDTQYF; DNA: TGTGCCAGCAGCACCCCGGCGGGGGTCCCCAGGAGCACAGATACGCAGTATTTT
V: TRBV10-3; size: -; J: TRBJ1-2; D: -; CDR3: CAIKRESGRTDGYTF; DNA: TGTGCCATCAAGAGGGAAAGTGGGAGGACCGATGGCTACACCTTC
V: TRBV16; size: -; J: TRBJ2-7; D: -; CDR3: CASSQVWGLAYEQYF; DNA: TGTGCCAGCAGCCAGGTTTGGGGGCTCGCCTACGAGCAGTACTTC
V: TRBV6-6; size: -; J: TRBJ2-6; D: TRBD1; CDR3: CASKQGSGANVLTF; DNA: TGTGCCAGCAAACAGGGGTCTGGGGCCAACGTCCTGACTTTC
V: TRBV6-1; size: -; J: TRBJ2-7; D: TRBD2; CDR3: CASSQGTSGVYEQYF; DNA: TGTGCCAGCAGTCAAGGGACTAGCGGAGTCTACGAGCAGTACTTC
V: TRBV5-1; size: -; J: TRBJ2-7; D: TRBD1; CDR3: CASSLGGTSYEQYF; DNA: TGCGCCAGCAGCTTAGGGGGCACCTCCTACGAGCAGTACTTC
V: TRBV5-6; size: -; J: TRBJ2-1; D: -; CDR3: CASSLDDRLEFF; DNA: TGTGCCAGCAGCTTGGACGACAGATTAGAGTTCTTC
V: TRBV5-1; size: -; J: TRBJ1-1; D: -; CDR3: CASSRFQGTTGGTEAFF; DNA: TGCGCCAGCAGCAGATTTCAGGGAACTACGGGGGGCACTGAAGCTTTCTTT
V: TRBV6-1; size: -; J: TRBJ2-1; D: TRBD2; CDR3: CASSPLGAGEEQFF; DNA: TGTGCCAGCAGCCCATTGGGAGCGGGAGAAGAGCAGTTCTTC